The next 11 T cell receptor beta chains were all read from a single sample in a study of T cells in Graves' hyperthyroidism and ophthalmopathy. Authors of the study amplified TCR beta CDR3 regions from RNA transcripts. TCR CDR3 regions were first amplified by RT-PCR with HTBI primers. Using its own MiXCR run on the multiplex PCR reads, TCRdb lists one record per CDR3 protein. The sample gives around 520,000 distinct CDR3 sequences, 14% of which show up once; around a sixth is in the top ten. Sequenced material: blood. These receptors came from a woman between 18 and 29 years old with Graves' hyperthyroidism.

The sample holds many counts of this clonotype. The rearrangement uses TRBV5-1 and TRBJ2-3; 8 bases match TRBD2. The trim removed 1 base at V and 5 bases at J, leaving 3 bases unmatched. Looked up from germline, CDR1 is SGHRS and CDR2 is YFSETQ. The CDR3 loop spans 14 amino acids. The DNA of the CDR3 is TGCGCCAGCAGCTTGCGTCTAGCGGGAGATACGCAGTATTTT. Translated: CASSLRLAGDTQYF. Full variable domain (rest looked up from reference TRBV5-1 and TRBJ2-3): KAGVTQTPRYLIKTRGQQVTLSCSPISGHRSVSWYQQTPGQGLQFLFEYFSETQRNKGNFPGRFSGRQFSNSRSEMNVSTLELGDSALYLCASSLRLAGDTQYFGPGTRLTVL.

At least ten counts were recorded for this clonotype. This chain links TRBV19 with TRBJ2-6; no clear D gene. Trimming removed 5 bases from V and 2 bases from J, with 13 bases in between. CDR3 length: 16 amino acids. The germline CDR1 and CDR2 sequences are LNHDA and SQIVND (reference sequence). The CDR3 region has the DNA TGTGCCAGTAGTGCGCGTGCGGTCGCTGGGGCCAACGTCCTGACTTTC. It is translated as CASSARAVAGANVLTF. The full variable domain, with the rest looked up from reference TRBV19 and TRBJ2-6, is DGGITQSPKYLFRKEGQNVTLSCEQNLNHDAMYWYRQDPGQGLRLIYYSQIVNDFQKGDIAEGYSVSREKKESFPLTVTSAQKNPTAFYLCASSARAVAGANVLTFGAGSRLTVL.

The chain recombines TRBV20-1 with TRBJ2-2, with a tentative D call TRBD1 (5 bases). Trimming cost V 6 bases and J 0 bases, with 17 bases left between them. The germline gives CDR1 DFQATT, CDR2 SNEGSKA (reference sequence). The CDR3 consists of 16 residues. The chain's CDR3 is CSALDTVNPNTGELFF. The CDR3 DNA reads as TGCAGTGCCCTGGACACCGTCAATCCGAACACCGGGGAGCTGTTTTTT.

Concerning this clonotype: A much larger clonotype is one base distant, so this may be a read error. This chain links TRBV20-1 with TRBJ2-5; the D gene is possibly TRBD1 (6 bases). This CDR3 comprises 13 residues. In germline, CDR1 is DFQATT, CDR2 SNEGSKA (reference sequence). DNA for the CDR3: TGCTCGTGGCGGAAGGGGGTCCAAGAGGCCCAGTACTTC. It specifies CSWRKGVQEAQYF.

At least ten counts were recorded for this clonotype. CDR3: CSAITSGYYNEQFF. The CDR3 DNA follows: TGCAGTGCCATTACTAGCGGTTATTACAATGAGCAGTTCTTC. This rearrangement joins TRBV20-1 to TRBJ2-1, with 8 bases identical to TRBD2. CDR1 is DFQATT and CDR2 is SNEGSKA in the germline V gene (reference sequence). This CDR3 spans 14 amino acids. The ends lost 6 bases at V and 4 bases at J; junction bases unmatched: 8.

Many counts were recorded for this clonotype. This may stem from a read error, because a much larger clone lies one nucleotide away. The chain uses TRBV6-4 and TRBJ1-1; D gene uncertain. The CDR3 is 12 amino acids. CDR1 is MRHNA, CDR2 SNTAGT, per germline. V lost 5 bases and J 1 base, leaving 5 bases between the germline ends. CDR3 loop: CASSYANTEAFF. CDR3 coding DNA: TGTGCCAGCAGTTATGCGAACACTGAAGCTTTCTTT.

In this sample, this clonotype turned up many times. The chain recombines TRBV11-2 with TRBJ2-7; either TRBD1 or TRBD2 may supply D (6 bases each). The CDR3 is 14 residues long. The ends were cut back, 1 base at V and 6 bases at J, with 13 bases in the middle. Germline V gene data show CDR1 as SGHAT and CDR2 as FQNNGV. CDR3 in amino acids: CASSLALGGGEQYV. As DNA, the CDR3 is TGTGCCAGCAGCTTAGCCCTCGGAGGGGGCGAGCAGTACGTC.

This clonotype was counted at least ten times. The V and J genes are TRBV30 and TRBJ2-1, with D unclear. The germline V and J ends were trimmed by 0 bases and 4 bases, with 13 bases remaining between them. The CDR3 is 15 amino acids. CDR1 is GTSNPN, CDR2 SVGIG, per germline (reference sequence). The CDR3 DNA sequence: TGTGCCTGGAGTGTCCGGTCCTCGCGGTACAATGAGCAGTTCTTC. It specifies CAWSVRSSRYNEQFF.

This clonotype has ten or more counts. Possible read error: a much larger clone is one base away. This sequence joins TRBV2 and TRBJ1-2, with D possibly TRBD1 on 5 matching bases. Per the germline V gene, CDR1 is SNHLY and CDR2 is FYNNEI. The CDR3 length is 13 residues. The CDR3 protein is CASMTTGLHGHTF. The CDR3 DNA reads TGTGCCAGCATGACGACGGGACTCCATGGCCACACCTTC.

This clonotype was recorded many times. The V call is TRBV30, the J call TRBJ1-2; 8 bases match TRBD1. Trimming took 2 bases from V and 4 from J; bases not matched to a gene: 3. Per germline, CDR1 GTSNPN and CDR2 SVGIG (reference sequence). The CDR3 spans 13 residues. This CDR3 is CAWSQGTGYGYTF. CDR3 DNA: TGTGCCTGGAGTCAAGGGACAGGCTATGGCTACACCTTC.

This clonotype appeared many times. The chain joins TRBV11-2 to TRBJ2-2; 7 bases line up with TRBD2. CDR1 and CDR2 from the germline V gene are SGHAT and FQNNGV. With 5 bases clipped from V and 4 bases from J, the junction kept 13 bases outside the gene matches. The CDR3 consists of 17 residues. CDR3 in amino acids: CASSIRGGSLVTGELFF. CDR3 DNA: TGTGCCAGCAGCATCCGTGGCGGGAGTTTGGTCACCGGGGAGCTGTTTTTT.